These T cell receptor beta chains were read from a single sample in a study of blood T cell repertoires in COVID-19. This table comes from immunoSEQ multiplex PCR, and its TCRdb copy is limited to in-frame clones, with some not included. The sample holds a few hundred thousand clones, 83% seen once. The sequenced sample was peripheral blood. These receptors originate from a woman under 40 with COVID-19, enrolled during active disease. CDR3s leave out the opening cysteine and the closing phenylalanine or tryptophan. Each record gives: CDR3 length, V gene, CDR3 protein.

cdr3_length: 13; v_call: TRBV7-9; cdr3_aa: ASSFQGNRAGELF
cdr3_length: 12; v_call: TRBV19; cdr3_aa: ASSGQNLENIQY
cdr3_length: 10; v_call: TRBV24-1; cdr3_aa: ATKGLGETQY
cdr3_length: 13; v_call: TRBV9; cdr3_aa: ASSSKTDRDDRQY
cdr3_length: 15; v_call: TRBV5-1; cdr3_aa: ASSPGLAGEISYEQY
cdr3_length: 11; v_call: TRBV27; cdr3_aa: ASSLSRADEQY
cdr3_length: 12; v_call: TRBV29-1; cdr3_aa: SALGGEAKNIQY
cdr3_length: 13; v_call: TRBV6-5; cdr3_aa: ASKNREYSNQPQH
cdr3_length: 12; v_call: TRBV9; cdr3_aa: ASSVGQRDEKLF
cdr3_length: 12; v_call: TRBV19; cdr3_aa: ASSTRTSINEQY
cdr3_length: 13; v_call: TRBV7-9; cdr3_aa: ASSLALAGAYEQY
cdr3_length: 12; v_call: TRBV5-1; cdr3_aa: ASSLGPRGTEAF
cdr3_length: 11; v_call: TRBV12-5; cdr3_aa: ASGLVRGEKLF
cdr3_length: 10; v_call: TRBV7-2; cdr3_aa: ASSPQGSGYT
cdr3_length: 13; v_call: TRBV18; cdr3_aa: ASSPLRDPTETQY
cdr3_length: 11; v_call: TRBV10-3; cdr3_aa: AIREAAGNEQF
cdr3_length: 11; v_call: TRBV5-6; cdr3_aa: ASSLGGVYGYT
cdr3_length: 13; v_call: TRBV14; cdr3_aa: ASSPIANSNYGYT
cdr3_length: 11; v_call: TRBV18; cdr3_aa: ASLNRRTYEQY
cdr3_length: 13; v_call: TRBV2; cdr3_aa: ASSLLAGGGETQY
cdr3_length: 11; v_call: TRBV7-2; cdr3_aa: ASGGDGGRPQH
cdr3_length: 16; v_call: TRBV7-2; cdr3_aa: ASSLGLAGNSGANVLT
cdr3_length: 12; v_call: TRBV7-9; cdr3_aa: ASSLVKASDEQF
cdr3_length: 11; v_call: TRBV5-4; cdr3_aa: ASSLLAGGYSA
cdr3_length: 16; v_call: TRBV6-4; cdr3_aa: ASTTDRGPASSTDTQY
cdr3_length: 10; v_call: TRBV29-1; cdr3_aa: SVRQGIGEQY
cdr3_length: 13; v_call: TRBV7-3; cdr3_aa: ASSLASGRSGEQY
cdr3_length: 11; v_call: TRBV11-2; cdr3_aa: ASSRYQNTEAF
cdr3_length: 15; v_call: TRBV7-9; cdr3_aa: ASSPQGAREMNTEAF
cdr3_length: 12; v_call: TRBV7-2; cdr3_aa: ASSLDGGSYEQY
cdr3_length: 11; v_call: TRBV27; cdr3_aa: ASSDRGIDEQY
cdr3_length: 12; v_call: TRBV2; cdr3_aa: ASSEATGQETQY
cdr3_length: 13; v_call: TRBV5-6; cdr3_aa: ASSFPSTGSEKLF
cdr3_length: 12; v_call: TRBV2; cdr3_aa: ASSDLGGDTEAF
cdr3_length: 12; v_call: TRBV16; cdr3_aa: ASSQLRTGETQY
cdr3_length: 10; v_call: TRBV2; cdr3_aa: AGQPQGDEQY
cdr3_length: 13; v_call: TRBV7-6; cdr3_aa: ASSLSAGGTDTQY
cdr3_length: 15; v_call: TRBV19; cdr3_aa: ASSKGLAASSTDTQY
cdr3_length: 10; v_call: TRBV7-9; cdr3_aa: ASSSVTGELF
cdr3_length: 11; v_call: TRBV7-3; cdr3_aa: ASSLTQGTEAF
cdr3_length: 13; v_call: TRBV29-1; cdr3_aa: SVAFGQENNQPQH
cdr3_length: 14; v_call: TRBV30; cdr3_aa: AWRMGGSSYNSPLH
cdr3_length: 12; v_call: TRBV2; cdr3_aa: ASSQGGADQPQH
cdr3_length: 12; v_call: TRBV29-1; cdr3_aa: SVEASGVVDEQF
cdr3_length: 10; v_call: TRBV19; cdr3_aa: ASRLSGDTQY
cdr3_length: 14; v_call: TRBV14; cdr3_aa: ASSRPRASGANVLT
cdr3_length: 12; v_call: TRBV18; cdr3_aa: ASSPRSGYNEQF
cdr3_length: 14; v_call: TRBV4-3; cdr3_aa: ASSRSRAVSAEGYT
cdr3_length: 14; v_call: TRBV7-2; cdr3_aa: ASSWTSGANTGELF